The 30 T cell receptor beta chains presented below share a single source sample, sequenced in a study of shared clonotypes between healthy human individuals. Profiling relied on immunoSEQ multiplex PCR, and the TCRdb table lists in-frame clones only, not all of them. The data contain roughly 640,000 clones, about 74% of them singletons. Sequences were obtained from memory CD4+ T cells sorted from blood. Stated subset: CD45RA-negative fraction. The receptors were gathered from a woman aged 25 to 39 in good health.

This clone was picked up one time. In nucleotides, the CDR3 is TGTGCAAGTCGCTACATACTACAGGGTTGTCAGCCCCAGCATTTT. It codes for CASRYILQGCQPQHF. J is TRBJ1-5 and V is TRBV12-2; the tabulated D call, TRBD1, remains unverified against the DNA. TRBV12-2 is deemed a pseudogene. This CDR3 region has 15 residues.

The chain combines TRBV6-1 with TRBJ1-1; 10 bases are shared with TRBD1. In germline, CDR1 is MNHNS, CDR2 SASEGT. The junction had 11 bases not matched to a gene; V was cut back by 8 bases and J by 5 bases. The CDR3 length is 15 residues. CDR3 sequence (DNA): TGTGCCAGCGGGGACAGGGGCGGCCTCTGGACTGAAGCTTTCTTT. Protein sequence: CASGDRGGLWTEAFF.

The rearrangement joins TRBV18 to TRBJ1-5; D is unresolved. The CDR3 extends over 14 amino acids. Trimming took off 2 bases at V and 5 bases at J, with 10 bases between the two ends. CDR1 KGHSH and CDR2 LQKENI come from the germline V gene. The CDR3 DNA is TGTGCCAGCTCACCATTTTCCGCGGATCAGCCCCAGCATTTT. Translating it yields CASSPFSADQPQHF.

About this clone itself: The sample contains more than one DNA sequence encoding this CDR3. CDR3 sequence reads: CASSPGSDTGELFF. The CDR3 DNA reads TGTGCCAGCTCACCCGGATCGGACACCGGGGAGCTGTTTTTT. This chain uses TRBV18 with TRBJ2-2; D gene uncertain. The CDR3 covers 14 residues. Looked up from germline, CDR1 is KGHSH and CDR2 is LQKENI. Trimming shortened V by 3 bases and J by 3 bases, and 8 bases separated the two germline ends.

This rearrangement joins TRBV5-1 to TRBJ1-1; D possibly corresponds to TRBD1 (5 bases). Trimming took 1 base from V and 9 from J, leaving 7 bases between them. CDR1 and CDR2 from the germline V gene are SGHRS and YFSETQ. The CDR3 has 11 residues. The CDR3, as DNA: TGCGCCAGCAGCTTGACGGGACAAGCTTTCTTT. Translating it yields CASSLTGQAFF.

The gene calls are TRBV2 and TRBJ2-2; no definite D call. Trimming shortened V by 9 bases and J by 1 base, and 9 bases separated the two germline ends. Germline CDR1 is SNHLY and CDR2 is FYNNEI. The CDR3 runs 13 residues. The CDR3 sequence: CASKQKNTGELFF. The CDR3 region has the DNA TGTGCCAGTAAACAGAAGAACACCGGGGAGCTGTTTTTT.

The chain recombines TRBV27 with TRBJ2-7; TRBD1 aligns across 8 bases. CDR1 and CDR2 (germline): MNHEY, SMNVEV (reference sequence). After removal of 3 bases from V and 0 bases from J, the junction contained 4 bases not matched to a gene. CDR3 length: 15 amino acids. The chain's CDR3 is CASSFTGGYSYEQYF. CDR3 nucleotides: TGTGCCAGCAGTTTCACAGGGGGATACTCCTACGAGCAGTACTTC.

CDR3 coding DNA: TGTGCCAGCAGTGACCGGGAGATCAACGGGGAGCTGTTTTTT. It translates to CASSDREINGELFF. The gene calls are TRBV27 and TRBJ2-2; the D gene is possibly TRBD2 (6 bases). This CDR3 region has 14 residues. Germline V CDR1 and CDR2: MNHEY, SMNVEV (reference sequence). The V end lost 5 bases, the J end lost 7 bases, and 14 bases lay between the germline ends.

The chain couples TRBV5-6 to TRBJ1-1; 7 bases agree with TRBD1. The V segment lost 4 bases and the J segment 1 base; nucleotides outside the gene matches: 7. This CDR3 contains 15 residues. Germline CDR1 is SGHDT and CDR2 is YYEEEE. Here the CDR3 DNA reads TGTGCCAGCAGCCCCCGGGACAGCAGGAACACTGAAGCTTTCTTT. The encoded protein is CASSPRDSRNTEAFF.

The chain employs TRBV11-3 and TRBJ1-2; TRBD1 agrees at 7 bases. Per germline, CDR1 SGHNT and CDR2 YENEEA. The CDR3 is made up of 15 amino acids. The V gene end was trimmed by 5 bases and the J gene end by 5 bases; junction bases not matched to a gene: 11. The CDR3 sequence is CASSPDGGQSYGYTF. The CDR3 DNA reads as TGTGCCAGCAGCCCTGACGGGGGACAGTCGTATGGCTACACCTTC.

The rearrangement joins TRBV6-5 to TRBJ2-1, with TRBD2 matching 9 bases. The CDR3 runs to 16 residues. Germline lookup yields CDR1 MNHEY and CDR2 SVGAGI. V was clipped by 4 bases and J by 8 bases; unmatched bases: 12. The CDR3 region is CASSSRTSGFYDEQFF. The CDR3, as DNA: TGTGCCAGCAGTTCCCGTACTAGCGGGTTTTATGATGAGCAGTTCTTC.

The chain links TRBV6-6 to TRBJ1-5; unclear D gene. V was pared by 6 bases and J by 5 bases, with 8 bases between. The V gene's germline CDR1 is MNHNY and CDR2 SVGAGI (reference sequence). There are 12 residues in the CDR3. CDR3 protein: CASRDGDQPQHF. The CDR3 DNA follows: TGTGCCAGCAGGGACGGGGATCAGCCCCAGCATTTT.

In regard to this clone: A read error is possible here, since a much larger clone lies one base away. The J gene is TRBJ2-2, the V gene TRBV7-3; D remains unclear. The germline gives CDR1 SGHTA, CDR2 FQGTGA. Trimming removed 4 bases at V and 4 bases at J, with 4 bases between. The CDR3 contains 12 residues. CDR3 coding DNA: TGTGCCAGCAGCTGGACCACCGGGGAGCTGTTTTTT. It translates to CASSWTTGELFF.

The rearrangement uses TRBV15 and TRBJ1-4; D gene uncertain. CDR1 is LNHNV, CDR2 YYDKDF, per germline (reference sequence). Trimming cost V 0 bases and J 0 bases, with 11 bases left between them. CDR3 size: 17 residues. Here the CDR3 DNA reads TGTGCCACCAGCAGAGATAGAACACCTTCAACTAATGAAAAACTGTTTTTT. Translated, it gives CATSRDRTPSTNEKLFF. Full variable domain (outside the CDR3, taken from reference TRBV15 and TRBJ1-4): DAMVIQNPRYQVTQFGKPVTLSCSQTLNHNVMYWYQQKSSQAPKLLFHYYDKDFNNEADTPDNFQSRRPNTSFCFLDIRSPGLGDTAMYLCATSRDRTPSTNEKLFFGSGTQLSVL.

The chain uses TRBV18 and TRBJ2-7; D may be TRBD2 (5 bases). Trimming pared 6 bases from V and 3 bases from J, leaving 18 bases between. The CDR3 runs 15 residues. Germline CDR1 and CDR2: KGHSH and LQKENI. The CDR3 is CASSPQDLDYYEQYF. The CDR3 nucleotides are TGTGCCAGCTCCCCGCAGGATCTCGACTACTACGAGCAGTACTTC.

This clone was counted a single time. The genes are TRBV6-1 and TRBJ2-3; no definite D call. Trimming left V 2 bases short and J 3 bases short, with 6 bases between. This CDR3 region has 13 residues. The germline gives CDR1 MNHNS, CDR2 SASEGT. Here the CDR3 reads CASSELGTDTQYF. The CDR3 coding sequence is TGTGCCAGCAGTGAACTGGGAACAGATACGCAGTATTTT.

The V call is TRBV19, the J call TRBJ2-3; tentative D call: TRBD2 (5 bases). CDR1 is LNHDA, CDR2 SQIVND, per germline (reference sequence). V lost 5 bases, J lost 2 bases, and 14 bases lay in between. CDR3 length: 15 amino acids. The CDR3 DNA sequence: TGTGCCAGTAGTCCACGGACTTCTAACACAGATACGCAGTATTTT. It translates to CASSPRTSNTDTQYF.

This clone was counted a few times. The CDR3 DNA reads TGTGCCAGCAGCTCCGGGACGGCTAACACTGAAGCTTTCTTT. It translates to CASSSGTANTEAFF. The chain combines TRBV7-9 with TRBJ1-1; D is possibly TRBD1 (5 bases). This CDR3 has 14 residues. The V gene lost 4 bases and the J gene lost 2 bases, with 11 bases spanning the gap. Germline assignment: CDR1 SEHNR and CDR2 FQNEAQ (reference sequence).

The rearrangement uses TRBV15 and TRBJ1-5; tentative D call: TRBD1 (5 bases). Germline V CDR1 and CDR2: LNHNV, YYDKDF (reference sequence). This CDR3 has 16 amino acids. V gave up 0 bases and J gave up 2 bases, with 11 bases separating them. Here the CDR3 reads CATSRDQGFGNQPQHF. The CDR3 nucleotides are TGTGCCACCAGCAGAGACCAGGGTTTCGGCAATCAGCCCCAGCATTTT.

V and J are TRBV20-1 and TRBJ1-2; no clear D. CDR1 is DFQATT and CDR2 is SNEGSKA in the germline V gene (reference sequence). V was trimmed by 4 bases and J by 8 bases, leaving 11 bases between them. This CDR3 has 11 residues. CDR3: CSATRGGGYTF. CDR3 sequence (DNA): TGCAGTGCTACCCGAGGAGGAGGCTACACCTTC.

The chain carries TRBV5-1 and TRBJ1-1, with TRBD1 matching 7 bases. V was clipped by 3 bases and J by 3 bases; unmatched bases: 5. Germline loops: CDR1 SGHRS, CDR2 YFSETQ. The CDR3 spans 14 residues. The CDR3 protein is CASSYDRVDTEAFF. In DNA, the CDR3 is TGCGCCAGCAGCTACGACAGGGTAGACACTGAAGCTTTCTTT.

This clone was seen many times. V is TRBV6-4 and J is TRBJ1-1; D gene unclear. V lost 2 bases and J 3 bases, leaving 16 bases between the germline ends. The germline V gene has CDR1 MRHNA and CDR2 SNTAGT. CDR3 length: 16 residues. CDR3 coding DNA: TGTGCCAGCAGTGACAGTCAACGGGGAAGGTACACTGAAGCTTTCTTT. Translation: CASSDSQRGRYTEAFF.

The count of this clone is one. V and J are TRBV29-1 and TRBJ2-1; TRBD2 agrees at 7 bases. Germline V gives CDR1 SQVTM, CDR2 ANQGSEA. The CDR3 consists of 16 residues. The V and J ends lost 4 bases and 6 bases, in that order; junction bases with no gene match: 15. DNA for the CDR3: TGCAGCGTTGGTGCCCCGGGGGGACGTACTCGCAATGAGCAGTTCTTC. Amino acid sequence: CSVGAPGGRTRNEQFF.

This clone was counted at least ten times. This rearrangement joins TRBV28 to TRBJ1-5; TRBD1 aligns across 7 bases. Germline CDR1 and CDR2: MDHEN and SYDVKM. CDR3 length equals 15 residues. With V trimmed by 7 bases and J by 1 base, 7 bases remained unmatched. In DNA, the CDR3 is TGTGCCAGCACCGAACAGGGGACCAGCAATCAGCCCCAGCATTTT. Residues: CASTEQGTSNQPQHF.

Remarks on this clone: A much more abundant neighbour one base away suggests this may be a read error. The same CDR3 can be traced to other DNA sequences in this sample. This chain joins TRBV7-8 and TRBJ1-1; D gene unclear. The CDR3 sequence is 13 residues long. CDR1 SGHVS and CDR2 FQNEAQ come from the germline V gene. V was cut by 5 bases and J by 3 bases, with 10 bases left in between. The DNA of the CDR3 is TGTGCCAGCAGCACTCAGAGGGACACTGAAGCTTTCTTT. This encodes CASSTQRDTEAFF. Together with reference TRBV7-8 and TRBJ1-1, the CDR3 gives the full variable domain: GAGVSQSPRYKVAKRGQDVALRCDPISGHVSLFWYQQALGQGPEFLTYFQNEAQLDKSGLPSDRFFAERPEGSVSTLKIQRTQQEDSAVYLCASSTQRDTEAFFGQGTRLTVV.

This clone has only a few counts. This CDR3 fails to terminate in the conserved phenylalanine or tryptophan, so it likely reflects a read error. The DNA is left out, because the CDR3 cannot be placed on it with certainty; the CDR3 is given as TCRdb lists it. V usage is TRBV14 and J usage is TRBJ1-1. The CDR3 spans 12 residues, counting both ends. Germline CDR1 and CDR2: SGHDN and FVKESK. CDR3 sequence reads: CASSRVRTEDCI.

Written as DNA, the CDR3 is TGCGCCAGCAGCTTGCATGGAGAAGTGAGCTATGGCTACACCTTC. Its translation is CASSLHGEVSYGYTF. This chain joins TRBV5-1 and TRBJ1-2; D unresolved. The CDR3 length is 15 residues. Deletions cut 1 base from V and 4 bases from J, with 14 bases between. From germline, CDR1 is SGHRS and CDR2 YFSETQ. Full variable domain (rest looked up from reference TRBV5-1 and TRBJ1-2): KAGVTQTPRYLIKTRGQQVTLSCSPISGHRSVSWYQQTPGQGLQFLFEYFSETQRNKGNFPGRFSGRQFSNSRSEMNVSTLELGDSALYLCASSLHGEVSYGYTFGSGTRLTVV.

The chain links TRBV7-6 to TRBJ2-1, with a weak D call TRBD2 (5 bases). Looked up from germline, CDR1 is SGHVS and CDR2 is FNYEAQ. The CDR3 has 15 amino acids. Trimming shortened V by 4 bases and J by 7 bases, and 17 bases separated the two germline ends. Here the CDR3 DNA reads TGTGCCAGCAGCTCCCCCAGTGAGGGTTATAATGAGCAGTTCTTC. Protein sequence: CASSSPSEGYNEQFF.

This chain joins TRBV5-1 and TRBJ2-7, with a tentative D call TRBD2 (5 bases). The CDR3 has 12 residues. The germline CDR1 and CDR2 sequences are SGHRS and YFSETQ. Deletions cut 4 bases from V and 7 bases from J, with 12 bases between. CDR3 amino acids: CASSERLGEQYF. In DNA, the CDR3 is TGCGCCAGCAGCGAGCGGTTGGGAGAGCAGTACTTC.

The chain uses TRBV18 and TRBJ1-2; D is unresolved. Trimming removed 5 bases at V and 1 base at J, with 11 bases between. The length of the CDR3 is 14 residues. Germline V lookup: CDR1 KGHSH, CDR2 LQKENI. Here the CDR3 reads CASSAQTVNYGYTF. DNA for the CDR3: TGTGCCAGCTCAGCCCAAACAGTTAACTATGGCTACACCTTC.